This TCR beta chain was sequenced for a study of immune evolution from preneoplasia to lung adenocarcinoma (dated by TCRdb to about 2021). Some background on the complete study: HLA loss of heterozygosity was observed in approximately 6.5%, 16% and 36% of AIS, MIA and ADC lesions, respectively, and was not observed in any AAH lesions. The overall cohort was made up of fewer than 70 patients with pulmonary nodules who had surgical resection. The immune data were integrated with whole exome sequencing and methylation data from the same cohort of nodules. According to the study, about 110 samples went through TCR sequencing. The sample size depended on which specimens were available, not on a prior power calculation. POLYSOLVER was used to infer Class I HLA alleles from exome data, and LOHHLA was used to detect allele-specific HLA loss. TCR sequencing data came from approximately 56 patients. Resected precursor lesions (AAH, AIS, MIA) and invasive adenocarcinomas were compared against paired morphologically normal lung tissue. The study profiled immune contexture across lung adenocarcinoma precursors and invasive adenocarcinoma using immune gene expression, TCR sequencing and multiplex immunofluorescence. Summary of the overall study and its limitations: Clonality was highest in normal lung, while later-stage lesions appeared to have lower clonality but higher T cell density and diversity. The findings were based on association rather than direct causation, and larger cohorts with long-term follow-up and longitudinal biopsies were deemed needed. T cell clonality was highest in KRAS-mutant nodules compared with EGFR-mutant or double wild-type lesions. Because all patients were from Japan and China, applicability to Western populations was uncertain. The highest top T cell clone frequencies were observed in normal lung, and a progressive decrease in top T cell clone frequencies appeared to occur from AAH through AIS, MIA and invasive adenocarcinoma.

V and J lose 3 bases and 6 bases, and a span of 18 bases separates them. There are 16 amino acids in the CDR3, from cysteine to phenylalanine inclusive. Kept here is only the CDR3 DNA, which spans 48 bases and is read in frame from base 1. In the germline V gene, CDR1 corresponds to SGHAT and CDR2 to FQNNGV. In the case of this clone: It lacks a known antigen. Within one base of it there is no much larger clone, and no base qualities were kept.

TCR beta CDR3 regions were sequenced from DNA using the immunoSEQ hsTCRbeta Kit. Regarding the original processing steps: The ImmunoSEQ Analyzer was used to analyse the TCR sequencing data. T cell clonality was defined as 1 minus Pielou's evenness, as computed on productive rearrangements. T cell diversity was measured with the inverse Simpson index on productive templates. T cell density was defined as TCR beta template counts normalized to usable DNA, with usable DNA estimated by amplification and sequencing of housekeeping genes. TCR metrics were compared across histologic stages using two-sided Kruskal-Wallis tests. TCRdb obtained this table from immuneACCESS and retained in-frame rearrangements with V and J assigned. These tables miss some clones; where compared with another copy, unresolved V genes account for less than half of the shortfall, and the remainder is unexplained. D and trimming come from the DNA, and the V and J calls and clone size come from that table. A total of roughly 10,000 clones appear in this sample, 70% to 80% of them only once. Around 9.7% of the sample rests with the top ten.

Patients underwent resection in Japan or China between the mid-2010s and the late 2010s. Histologic diagnosis of each case was confirmed independently by two lung cancer pathologists on H&E slides. For nucleic acid extraction, premalignant or tumor cells were enriched by macro-dissection following pathologic assessment. DNA was isolated from FFPE tissue using the AllPrep DNA/RNA FFPE Kit. The chain couples TRBV11-2 to TRBJ1-5; perhaps TRBD1 is the D gene, with 5 bases matching. The TCR was taken from a donor older than 65 with lung adenocarcinoma. What was sequenced was FFPE minimally invasive lung adenocarcinoma tissue. What the cell subset or site label conveys for this sample: micro-invasive lung adenocarcinoma (MIA). CDR3 sequence: CASSLGRGRGFQPQHF. The DNA reads TGTGCCAGCAGCTTGGGAAGGGGTAGGGGATTTCAGCCCCAGCATTTT.